A selection of T cell receptor beta chains follows, all from one sample in a study of CD8 T cells in ankylosing spondylitis. TCRdb reprocessed the 5' RACE reads via MiXCR and lists one record per CDR3 protein. Of 500,000 to 650,000 distinct CDR3 sequences in the sample, about 5.2% were seen once. Specimen: blood, either unsorted or a sorted T cell fraction (not recorded which). These receptors were obtained from a male donor with ankylosing spondylitis. CDR3s include the opening cysteine and the closing phenylalanine or tryptophan. A D gene is named only where the DNA matches it firmly. Clone sizes are given selectively: once, few, many, or a class where the clone is expanded.

CDR3: CASSLNRGDTEAFF
DNA: TGTGCCAGCAGCTTGAACAGGGGGGACACTGAAGCTTTCTTT
size: many
V: TRBV7-9
D: TRBD1
J: TRBJ1-1

CDR3: CASSHRVGFYGYTF
DNA: TGTGCCAGCAGCCACCGGGTGGGATTCTATGGCTACACCTTC
size: many
V: TRBV7-2
D: -
J: TRBJ1-2

CDR3: CASANRNIMNTEAFF
DNA: TGTGCCTCTGCGAACAGGAATATTATGAACACTGAAGCTTTCTTT
size: many
V: TRBV27
D: -
J: TRBJ1-1

CDR3: CNVGQGAYEQYF
DNA: TGCAACGTTGGCCAGGGGGCTTACGAGCAGTACTTC
size: -
V: TRBV29-1
D: TRBD1
J: TRBJ2-7

CDR3: CASSDRGAPGEKLFF
DNA: TGTGCCAGCAGTGACCGGGGTGCCCCCGGTGAAAAACTGTTTTTT
size: many
V: TRBV6-1
D: -
J: TRBJ1-4

CDR3: CASSLGGPGRAEAFF
DNA: TGTGCCAGCAGCTTAGGGGGGCCGGGTAGGGCTGAAGCTTTCTTT
size: -
V: TRBV7-2
D: -
J: TRBJ1-1

CDR3: CASSLRGNNQPQHF
DNA: TGTGCCAGCAGTTTACGGGGGAACAATCAGCCCCAGCATTTT
size: many
V: TRBV28
D: -
J: TRBJ1-5

CDR3: CASSLQGSGELFF
DNA: TGTGCCAGCAGCCTACAGGGAAGCGGGGAGCTGTTTTTT
size: many
V: TRBV7-2
D: -
J: TRBJ2-2

CDR3: CASRPWGTGETGELFF
DNA: TGTGCCAGCAGACCATGGGGGACCGGGGAGACCGGGGAGCTGTTTTTT
size: -
V: TRBV7-9
D: -
J: TRBJ2-2

CDR3: CSVEETSGRYNEQFF
DNA: TGCAGCGTTGAAGAGACTAGCGGGAGATATAATGAGCAGTTCTTC
size: many
V: TRBV29-1
D: TRBD2
J: TRBJ2-1

CDR3: CASSQVRASNEQFF
DNA: TGCGCCAGCAGCCAAGTACGGGCTTCCAATGAGCAGTTCTTC
size: many
V: TRBV4-3
D: -
J: TRBJ2-1

CDR3: CASSLAGTGHEQYF
DNA: TGTGCCAGCAGTCTTGCCGGGACAGGGCACGAGCAGTACTTC
size: many
V: TRBV27
D: TRBD1
J: TRBJ2-7

CDR3: CASSLGPSGNYGYTF
DNA: TGTGCCAGCAGCTTGGGACCCTCCGGGAACTATGGCTACACCTTC
size: many
V: TRBV5-6
D: -
J: TRBJ1-2

CDR3: CAISDLGQLNQPQHF
DNA: TGTGCCATCAGTGACCTAGGACAACTAAATCAGCCCCAGCATTTT
size: many
V: TRBV10-3
D: -
J: TRBJ1-5

CDR3: CASSKGLSYGYTF
DNA: TGTGCCAGCAGTAAGGGGCTGAGCTATGGCTACACCTTC
size: many
V: TRBV27
D: -
J: TRBJ1-2

CDR3: CSALALQGVGDTQYF
DNA: TGCAGTGCCCTAGCGCTGCAGGGGGTAGGGGATACGCAGTATTTT
size: many
V: TRBV20-1
D: -
J: TRBJ2-3